The TCR beta chain under discussion was sequenced for a study of regulatory T cells in long-lasting Graves disease. Per the germline V gene, CDR1 is SQVTM and CDR2 is ANQGSEA. V lost 3 bases and J lost 0, with 9 bases in between. This CDR3 has 14 residues. Time point denoted: newly diagnosed GD, antithyroid drugs for less than 3 months. Construction of the TCR library relied on RNA isolated from PBMCs. The patient group derived from an endocrinology department in Xi'an, China. Ten or more counts support this clonotype. Construction of the TCR beta libraries employed iRepertoire HTBI primers in conjunction with Arm-PCR of CDR3 regions. TCRdb analysed the multiplex PCR reads with MiXCR anew, one entry per CDR3 protein. Among about 540,000 distinct CDR3 sequences listed, about 14% were seen once. In addition, the sample was reused for a study of T cells in Graves' hyperthyroidism and ophthalmopathy. That paper states: Carried out on the TCR CDR3, a first-round RT-PCR used the HTBI primer set.

The material sequenced was peripheral blood mononuclear cells (PBMCs), taken at new diagnosis, from a patient treated with antithyroid drugs. This chain connects TRBV29-1 to TRBJ2-1; D unresolved. This sequence originates from a young man with Graves disease. The CDR3 here is CSVDLAASYNEQFF. CDR3 nucleotide sequence: TGCAGCGTTGATCTTGCGGCCTCCTACAATGAGCAGTTCTTC.